Listed below are T cell receptor beta chains from one sample, sequenced in a study of cytomegalovirus exposure and HLA in healthy donors. Sequencing used immunoSEQ multiplex PCR; TCRdb keeps in-frame clones, though not all of them. The sample gives 100,000 to 150,000 clones, about 86% of which show up once; 5.2% is in the top ten. Specimen: PBMCs. Every receptor here comes from a woman aged 30 to 39 in good health and CMV-seronegative. Each CDR3 is given with its conserved first and last residue. The D gene is left open where the match is weak. Size values are once, few and many counts, or a class for expanded clones, and some rows have none.

v_call,d_call,j_call,clone_size,cdr3_aa,cdr3_nt
TRBV9,TRBD1,TRBJ2-7,NA,CASSVGGTGYEQYF,TGTGCCAGCAGCGTAGGAGGGACAGGCTACGAGCAGTACTTC
TRBV4-1,NA,TRBJ1-5,NA,CASSHVDKGGQPQHF,TGCGCCAGCAGCCATGTAGATAAAGGAGGCCAGCCCCAGCATTTT
TRBV28,NA,TRBJ2-2,NA,CASIQGGGTGELFF,TGTGCCAGCATCCAAGGGGGGGGCACCGGGGAGCTGTTTTTT
TRBV10-3,TRBD1,TRBJ1-2,NA,CAISRQGKYGNYGYTF,TGTGCCATCAGTAGACAGGGGAAGTATGGTAACTATGGCTACACCTTC
TRBV5-3,NA,TRBJ2-7,NA,CARSMDVWRTFAYEQYF,TGTGCCAGAAGCATGGACGTTTGGAGGACTTTTGCCTACGAGCAGTACTTC
TRBV7-9,TRBD2,TRBJ2-1,once,CASSRQFGGGNHNEQFF,TGTGCCAGCAGCCGTCAGTTTGGCGGGGGGAACCACAATGAGCAGTTCTTC
TRBV23-1,TRBD1,TRBJ2-5,NA,CASSQSGKDREISGETQYF,TGCGCCAGCAGTCAATCGGGAAAGGACAGGGAAATAAGCGGAGAGACCCAGTACTTC
TRBV19,NA,TRBJ1-5,NA,CASSRTEYSNQPQHF,TGTGCCAGTAGTAGAACAGAGTATAGCAATCAGCCCCAGCATTTT
TRBV6-5,TRBD1,TRBJ2-7,NA,CASSIDRDVTYEQYF,TGTGCCAGCAGCATTGACAGGGACGTCACCTACGAGCAGTACTTC
TRBV6-6,NA,TRBJ2-7,NA,CASSYSRDGRGGEQYF,TGTGCCAGCAGTTACTCGAGGGATGGACGGGGAGGCGAGCAGTACTTC
TRBV6-6,NA,TRBJ2-7,NA,CASSYRTGPEYEQYF,TGTGCCAGCAGTTACAGAACAGGGCCCGAGTACGAGCAGTACTTC
TRBV28,NA,TRBJ1-5,NA,CASSLISGGSNQPQHF,TGTGCCAGCAGTTTGATCTCTGGGGGGAGCAATCAGCCCCAGCATTTT
TRBV4-3,NA,TRBJ1-2,NA,CASRRTPDYGYTF,TGCGCCAGCCGTAGGACACCCGACTATGGCTACACCTTC
TRBV7-8,TRBD1,TRBJ1-1,NA,CASSYQGQMIFTEAFF,TGTGCCAGCAGCTACCAGGGACAGATGATCTTCACTGAAGCTTTCTTT
TRBV4-1,NA,TRBJ1-1,few,CASSQDGGRSEAFF,TGCGCCAGCAGCCAAGACGGGGGGCGTTCTGAAGCTTTCTTT
TRBV5-1,TRBD1,TRBJ1-6,NA,CASSGPGQPDSPLHF,TGCGCCAGCAGCGGACCGGGACAGCCCGATTCACCCCTCCACTTT
TRBV7-9,TRBD1,TRBJ1-6,NA,CASSLVTGVGSPLHF,TGTGCCAGCAGCTTAGTGACAGGGGTCGGCTCACCCCTCCACTTT
TRBV10-3,NA,TRBJ2-3,NA,CAISRAGWDTDTQYF,TGTGCCATCAGTCGTGCGGGCTGGGACACAGATACGCAGTATTTT
TRBV11-3,NA,TRBJ2-3,NA,CASSFGGNTQYF,TGTGCCAGCAGCTTCGGGGGAAATACGCAGTATTTT
TRBV28,NA,TRBJ2-5,NA,CASSFSSARGTQETQYF,TGTGCCAGCAGTTTCTCCTCGGCGAGAGGAACCCAAGAGACCCAGTACTTC
TRBV4-3,NA,TRBJ2-1,NA,CASSGRGNEQFF,TGCGCCAGCTCTGGTCGGGGCAATGAGCAGTTCTTC
TRBV28,TRBD2,TRBJ2-3,NA,CASSLIAGGIGDTQYF,TGTGCCAGCAGTTTAATAGCGGGGGGGATAGGAGATACGCAGTATTTT
TRBV7-9,TRBD2,TRBJ2-1,NA,CASSFGLAGGPNNEQFF,TGTGCCAGCAGCTTCGGACTAGCGGGAGGGCCAAACAATGAGCAGTTCTTC
TRBV29-1,NA,TRBJ2-3,NA,CSVDAGYTDTQYF,TGCAGCGTTGATGCGGGTTACACAGATACGCAGTATTTT
TRBV7-9,TRBD2,TRBJ2-7,NA,CASSRLAGGPSDEQYF,TGTGCCAGCAGCCGACTAGCGGGAGGGCCCTCGGACGAGCAGTACTTC
TRBV28,NA,TRBJ1-2,NA,CASSTTGRGYGYTF,TGTGCCAGCAGCACTACGGGCAGGGGCTATGGCTACACCTTC
TRBV12-5,NA,TRBJ2-4,NA,CASGLVRSGILKNIQYF,TGTGCTAGTGGTTTGGTAAGGTCAGGGATCCTTAAAAACATTCAGTACTTC
TRBV5-5,NA,TRBJ1-2,NA,CASSLYSTNYGYTF,TGTGCCAGCAGCTTGTACAGTACTAACTATGGCTACACCTTC
TRBV6-5,TRBD1,TRBJ1-2,NA,CASRRPGQANYGYTF,TGTGCCAGCAGACGCCCTGGACAGGCAAACTATGGCTACACCTTC
TRBV5-1,TRBD1,TRBJ2-3,NA,CASSPGQSRTDTQYF,TGCGCCAGCAGCCCGGGACAGAGTCGCACAGATACGCAGTATTTT
TRBV28,NA,TRBJ2-6,NA,CASSLRTGARDGANVLTF,TGTGCCAGCAGTTTACGAACAGGGGCGCGGGATGGGGCCAACGTCCTGACTTTC
TRBV30,TRBD1,TRBJ1-5,NA,CAWSQWTGVDQPQHF,TGTGCCTGGAGTCAGTGGACAGGGGTGGATCAGCCCCAGCATTTT
TRBV4-2,NA,TRBJ1-2,once,CASSLGPGPGGYTF,TGTGCCAGCAGCCTCGGTCCCGGTCCGGGTGGCTACACCTTC
TRBV9,TRBD2,TRBJ2-1,once,CASSAPGLSGIGNEQFF,TGTGCCAGCAGCGCCCCTGGGCTTAGCGGGATAGGGAATGAGCAGTTCTTC
TRBV7-2,NA,TRBJ1-1,NA,CASSFQGGTEAFF,TGTGCCAGCAGCTTCCAGGGTGGCACTGAAGCTTTCTTT
TRBV19,TRBD2,TRBJ2-1,NA,CASTWTSRYNEQFF,TGTGCCAGTACCTGGACTAGCCGGTACAATGAGCAGTTCTTC
TRBV4-3,TRBD2,TRBJ2-7,NA,CASSQSPLAEYEQYF,TGCGCCAGCAGCCAATCTCCACTAGCGGAGTACGAGCAGTACTTC
TRBV6-1,TRBD2,TRBJ2-3,NA,CASSEAASGGSTQYF,TGTGCCAGCAGTGAAGCGGCCAGCGGGGGGAGTACGCAGTATTTT
TRBV5-6,NA,TRBJ2-7,NA,CASSLGLTAYEQYF,TGTGCCAGCAGCTTGGGATTGACAGCCTACGAGCAGTACTTC
TRBV28,TRBD1,TRBJ1-2,NA,CASSLRLTGVYGYTF,TGTGCCAGCAGTTTACGCCTTACAGGGGTCTATGGCTACACCTTC
TRBV11-2,NA,TRBJ2-3,NA,CASRPGQLATTGSTDTQYF,TGTGCCAGCAGACCCGGACAGTTAGCGACCACAGGTAGCACAGATACGCAGTATTTT
TRBV28,TRBD1,TRBJ1-2,NA,CASSRGTGRFYTF,TGTGCCAGCAGCCGGGGGACAGGGAGGTTCTACACCTTC
TRBV7-9,TRBD1,TRBJ1-2,NA,CASSLGAGGHGYAF,TGTGCCAGCAGCTTAGGTGCAGGGGGCCATGGCTACGCCTTC
TRBV4-1,TRBD1,TRBJ2-2,NA,CASSPDRGLGTGELFF,TGCGCCAGCAGCCCGGACAGGGGTTTGGGCACCGGGGAGCTGTTTTTT
TRBV4-3,TRBD1,TRBJ1-4,NA,CASSQDLVRGSETNEKLFF,TGCGCCAGCAGCCAAGATTTGGTCAGGGGGAGCGAAACTAATGAAAAACTGTTTTTT
TRBV4-1,NA,TRBJ1-4,NA,CASSQAYLGGNEKLFF,TGCGCCAGCAGCCAAGCCTACCTCGGGGGTAATGAAAAACTGTTTTTT
TRBV7-9,TRBD2,TRBJ2-5,NA,CASSSRTSGVETQYF,TGTGCCAGCAGCTCCCGGACTAGCGGGGTGGAGACCCAGTACTTC
TRBV18,NA,TRBJ2-2,once,CASSYDLYTGELFF,TGTGCCAGCTCATATGACTTATACACCGGGGAGCTGTTTTTT
TRBV7-9,TRBD2,TRBJ2-1,once,CASSRAGGVNEQFF,TGTGCCAGCAGCCGGGCCGGGGGGGTCAATGAGCAGTTCTTC
TRBV16,TRBD1,TRBJ2-7,NA,CASSTRDRARDEQYF,TGTGCCAGCAGCACCCGCGACAGGGCCAGGGACGAGCAGTACTTC